Listed below are T cell receptor beta chains from one sample, sequenced in a study of CD8 T cells in ankylosing spondylitis. Each CDR3 protein gets one entry after TCRdb re-called the 5' RACE reads with MiXCR. Among about 510,000 distinct CDR3 sequences listed, approximately 5% were seen once. Sequenced sample: blood, either unsorted or a sorted T cell fraction (not recorded which). The receptors were sampled from a male donor with ankylosing spondylitis. The CDR3 runs from the conserved cysteine through the conserved F or W. Fields, in order: clone size, J gene, V gene, D gene, CDR3 protein, CDR3 DNA. A D gene is named only where the DNA matches it firmly. Some rows have no size entry. The others give once, few or many, or a class for an expanded clone.

many TRBJ1-2 TRBV7-8 TRBD1 CASSLIDRENYGYTF TGTGCCAGCAGCTTAATTGACAGGGAAAACTATGGCTACACCTTC
few TRBJ2-7 TRBV15 - CATGRNSYEQYF TGTGCCACCGGCCGGAACTCCTACGAGCAGTACTTC
- TRBJ2-7 TRBV20-1 TRBD1 CSARDTGTALSYEQYF TGCAGTGCTAGAGATACCGGGACAGCGCTAAGCTACGAGCAGTACTTC
few TRBJ2-6 TRBV28 - CASSRGDSWTNVLTF TGTGCCAGCAGTAGAGGCGACTCCTGGACCAACGTCCTGACTTTC
many TRBJ1-6 TRBV6-5 - CASSYSPRQGASPLHF TGTGCCAGCAGTTACTCTCCCAGACAAGGGGCTTCACCCCTCCACTTT
- TRBJ2-1 TRBV9 - CASSVWDGNNEQFF TGTGCCAGCAGCGTATGGGACGGAAACAATGAGCAGTTCTTC
many TRBJ2-4 TRBV28 - CASRLGNIQYF TGTGCCAGCCGATTGGGAAACATTCAGTACTTC
few TRBJ2-7 TRBV19 - CASSNFYEQYF TGTGCCAGTAGTAATTTCTACGAGCAGTACTTC
many TRBJ1-3 TRBV12-3/TRBV12-4 - CASSSRGNYGNTIYF TGTGCCAGCAGTTCTCGGGGAAATTATGGAAACACCATATATTTT
many TRBJ2-4 TRBV7-2 - CASSLAFDLAAKNIQYF TGTGCCAGCAGCTTAGCATTCGACCTCGCAGCCAAAAACATTCAGTACTTC
many TRBJ2-5 TRBV10-3 - CAIREGLGAVETQYF TGTGCCATCAGGGAGGGATTGGGGGCTGTGGAGACCCAGTACTTC
many TRBJ1-2 TRBV4-3 - CASSRDRSLGYTF TGCGCCAGCAGCCGAGACAGGTCTTTGGGCTACACCTTC
many TRBJ1-3 TRBV12-3/TRBV12-4 - CASSPPGGSGNTIYF TGTGCCAGCAGTCCGCCTGGTGGCTCTGGAAACACCATATATTTT
many TRBJ2-3 TRBV20-1 TRBD2 CSAPHLLAVVNTDTQYF TGCAGTGCGCCACACTTACTAGCGGTAGTCAACACAGATACGCAGTATTTT
many TRBJ2-5 TRBV7-2 TRBD1 CASSPQGAQETQYF TGTGCCAGCAGCCCCCAGGGGGCCCAAGAGACCCAGTACTTC
few TRBJ2-7 TRBV5-5 TRBD1 CASSLGAGGISYEQYF TGTGCCAGCAGCTTGGGGGCAGGGGGTATTTCCTACGAGCAGTACTTC
many TRBJ2-1 TRBV7-9 - CASSFGGHNEQFF TGTGCCAGCAGCTTTGGGGGGCATAATGAGCAGTTCTTC
- TRBJ2-5 TRBV7-2 TRBD2 CASSFFASGGADETQYF TGTGCCAGCAGCTTTTTCGCTAGCGGGGGGGCGGACGAGACCCAGTACTTC
many TRBJ2-5 TRBV6-5 TRBD2 CASSYPGGRETQYF TGTGCCAGCAGCTACCCTGGCGGGAGGGAGACCCAGTACTTC
few TRBJ1-5 TRBV6-2/TRBV6-3 - CASRRDRVPNQPQHF TGTGCCAGCAGGAGGGACCGGGTTCCCAATCAGCCCCAGCATTTT
many TRBJ1-2 TRBV12-3/TRBV12-4 - CASSLARGDPNYGYTF TGTGCCAGCAGTTTAGCGCGAGGCGATCCTAACTATGGCTACACCTTC
many TRBJ2-3 TRBV7-2 - CASSLVRGDTQYF TGTGCCAGCAGCTTAGTACGGGGAGATACGCAGTATTTT
many TRBJ2-3 TRBV4-2 - CASSQDPGFGTDTQYF TGTGCCAGCAGCCAAGACCCGGGTTTCGGCACAGATACGCAGTATTTT
many TRBJ2-5 TRBV4-3 TRBD2 CASSQERASGGGYGETQYF TGCGCCAGCAGCCAAGAGAGGGCTAGCGGGGGTGGTTACGGAGAGACCCAGTACTTC
- TRBJ2-7 TRBV20-1 - CSAKPGDAYEQYF TGCAGTGCTAAGCCCGGGGATGCCTACGAGCAGTACTTC
many TRBJ2-5 TRBV4-2 - CASSSREETQYF TGTGCCAGCAGCAGCAGGGAAGAGACCCAGTACTTC
- TRBJ1-4 TRBV28 - CASRFQEAANEKLFF TGTGCCAGCAGATTTCAGGAGGCAGCTAATGAAAAACTGTTTTTT
few TRBJ2-7 TRBV7-2 - CASSIYYGRAYEQYF TGTGCCAGCAGCATCTACTACGGACGCGCCTACGAGCAGTACTTC
many TRBJ2-2 TRBV7-9 TRBD2 CASSPLTSGRPPELFF TGTGCCAGCAGTCCGCTGACTAGCGGGAGGCCGCCGGAGCTGTTTTTT
many TRBJ2-7 TRBV12-3/TRBV12-4 - CASSRDWSEQYF TGTGCCAGCAGCCGGGACTGGAGCGAGCAGTACTTC
- TRBJ2-3 TRBV9 - CASSVEQGLTDTQYF TGTGCCAGCAGCGTAGAGCAGGGTTTGACAGATACGCAGTATTTT
few TRBJ2-1 TRBV27 TRBD1 CASSLYRGLINEQFF TGTGCCAGCAGTTTATACAGGGGCCTAATCAATGAGCAGTTCTTC
many TRBJ1-2 TRBV4-2 - CASSAWTGANYGYTF TGTGCCAGCAGTGCCTGGACGGGAGCTAACTATGGCTACACCTTC
many TRBJ1-5 TRBV20-1 - CSARAPGGLNQPQHF TGCAGTGCTAGAGCGCCCGGCGGCTTAAATCAGCCCCAGCATTTT
many TRBJ2-7 TRBV12-3/TRBV12-4 TRBD1 CASSPGTATYEQYF TGTGCCAGCAGCCCCGGGACAGCAACCTACGAGCAGTACTTC
many TRBJ2-3 TRBV4-2 TRBD2 CASRRMGGLSGKGTDTQYF TGTGCCAGCAGACGGATGGGGGGCCTTAGCGGGAAGGGCACAGATACGCAGTATTTT
many TRBJ2-7 TRBV27 TRBD2 CASSLSPGLAGRSSYEQYF TGTGCCAGCAGTTTATCGCCGGGACTAGCGGGTAGGAGCTCCTACGAGCAGTACTTC